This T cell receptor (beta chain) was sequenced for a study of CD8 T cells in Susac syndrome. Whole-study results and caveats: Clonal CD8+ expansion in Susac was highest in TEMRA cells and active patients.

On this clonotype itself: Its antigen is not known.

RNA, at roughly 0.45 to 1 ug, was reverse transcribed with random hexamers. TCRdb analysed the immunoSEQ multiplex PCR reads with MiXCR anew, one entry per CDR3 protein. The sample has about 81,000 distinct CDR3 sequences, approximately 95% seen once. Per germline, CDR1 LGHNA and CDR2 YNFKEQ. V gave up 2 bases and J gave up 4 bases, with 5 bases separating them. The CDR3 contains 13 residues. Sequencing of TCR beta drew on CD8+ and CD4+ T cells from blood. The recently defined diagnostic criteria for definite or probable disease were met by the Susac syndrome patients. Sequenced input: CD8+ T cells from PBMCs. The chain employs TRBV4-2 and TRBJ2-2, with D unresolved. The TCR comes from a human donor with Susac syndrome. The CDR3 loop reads CASSQSVTGELFF. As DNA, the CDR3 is TGTGCCAGCAGCCAATCGGTCACCGGGGAGCTGTTTTTT.